The sequence of this T cell receptor (beta chain) was determined in a study of cytomegalovirus exposure and HLA in healthy donors. Study results and caveats: Follow-up analysis later connected one missense variant in DCLRE1C with trimming of TCR beta V- and J-genes. The authors judged a highly shared variant cluster likely a sequencing artifact.

Concerning this clone: As yet, its antigen is unknown.

Amplification used 60 Vbeta primers and 13 Jbeta primers. Some clones are missing from TCRdb's copy, which holds only in-frame ones; the method was immunoSEQ multiplex PCR. The data hold around 80,000 clones, with over 60% observed a single time. This clonotype was obtained from a male donor in good health and CMV-seropositive. Sequenced material: PBMCs.

This chain's CDR3 is CASTLRGSSGNTIYF. CDR3 in DNA: TGTGCCAGCACCCTCAGGGGCAGCTCTGGAAACACCATATATTTT. V is TRBV6-5 and J is TRBJ1-3, with TRBD1 as a possible D gene (6 bases). The CDR3 consists of 15 residues. The germline gives CDR1 MNHEY, CDR2 SVGAGI. The V end lost 7 bases, the J end lost 0 bases, and 13 bases lay between the germline ends.